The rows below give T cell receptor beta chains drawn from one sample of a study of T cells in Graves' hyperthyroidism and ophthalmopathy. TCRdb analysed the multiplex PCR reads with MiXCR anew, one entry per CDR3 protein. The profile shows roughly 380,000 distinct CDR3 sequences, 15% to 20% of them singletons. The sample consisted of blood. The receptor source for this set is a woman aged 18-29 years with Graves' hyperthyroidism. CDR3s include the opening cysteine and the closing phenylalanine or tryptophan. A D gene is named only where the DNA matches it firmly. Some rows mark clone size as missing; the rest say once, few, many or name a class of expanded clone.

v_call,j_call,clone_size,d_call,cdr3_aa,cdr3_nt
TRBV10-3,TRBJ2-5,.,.,CATSLSGPETQYF,TGTGCCACCTCCTTGTCGGGGCCAGAGACCCAGTACTTC
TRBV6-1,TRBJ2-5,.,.,CATNDGGGETQYF,TGTGCCACCAATGACGGAGGGGGAGAGACCCAGTACTTC
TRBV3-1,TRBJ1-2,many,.,CASSQGPGADGYTF,TGTGCCAGCAGCCAAGGTCCGGGGGCGGATGGCTACACCTTC
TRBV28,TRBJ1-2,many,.,CASSSASNYGYTF,TGTGCCAGCAGTTCGGCCTCTAACTATGGCTACACCTTC
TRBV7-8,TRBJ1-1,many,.,CASSLELITEAFF,TGTGCCAGCAGCTTAGAACTAATCACTGAAGCTTTCTTT
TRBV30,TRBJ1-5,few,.,CAWSTGMGQPQHF,TGTGCCTGGAGTACGGGGATGGGTCAGCCCCAGCATTTT
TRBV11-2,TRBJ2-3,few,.,CASSPEGSSTDTQYF,TGTGCCAGCAGCCCCGAGGGGAGTAGCACAGATACGCAGTATTTT
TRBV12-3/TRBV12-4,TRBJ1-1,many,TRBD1,CASSLLQGAEAFF,TGTGCCAGCAGTTTATTACAGGGGGCTGAAGCTTTCTTT
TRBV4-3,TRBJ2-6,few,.,CASSLKVGLTRLVSGANVLTF,TGCGCCAGCAGCCTGAAAGTGGGGTTGACACGCCTCGTCTCTGGGGCCAACGTCCTGACTTTC
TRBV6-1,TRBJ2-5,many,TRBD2,CASSGLAGGPFQETQYF,TGTGCCAGCAGTGGACTAGCGGGGGGACCATTCCAAGAGACCCAGTACTTC
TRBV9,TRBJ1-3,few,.,CASSGDWDSGNTIYF,TGTGCCAGCAGCGGGGACTGGGACTCTGGAAACACCATATATTTT
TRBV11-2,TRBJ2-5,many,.,CASSLDFGQETQYF,TGTGCCAGCAGCTTAGATTTCGGGCAAGAGACCCAGTACTTC